A single TCR beta chain is shown here with its context. Antigen specificity is unknown. Every participating donor contributed roughly 9.6 milliliters of peripheral blood through a draw. Per sample, at least 5 micrograms of total RNA were extracted. The data were taken from a study of blood T cells in healthy people across ages. Findings and caveats of the study: Possibly confounding the expanded clonotype changes was the fact that donor CMV status was unknown. Aged donors had fewer naive CD4+ cells and lower diversity than long-lived donors.

V was cut by 10 bases and J by 9 bases, with 16 bases left in between. This CDR3 contains 12 residues. The germline CDR1 and CDR2 sequences are MRHNA and SNTAGT. Sample-barcoded 5' priming and a J-beta primer mix drove a second PCR of 7 to 11 cycles. TCRdb fed the 5' RACE reads into MiXCR, producing one record per CDR3 protein. Of approximately 400,000 distinct CDR3 sequences in the sample, roughly half are singletons; the top ten hold 45% to 60%. V gene TRBV6-4 combines with J gene TRBJ2-1; tentative D call: TRBD2 (5 bases). The receptor's source is a man aged 55 to 69 in good health. Sequencing input: blood. CDR3 DNA sequence: TGTGCCACCTCGGACGTTGGGAGTGAGCAGTTCTTC. Translation: CATSDVGSEQFF.